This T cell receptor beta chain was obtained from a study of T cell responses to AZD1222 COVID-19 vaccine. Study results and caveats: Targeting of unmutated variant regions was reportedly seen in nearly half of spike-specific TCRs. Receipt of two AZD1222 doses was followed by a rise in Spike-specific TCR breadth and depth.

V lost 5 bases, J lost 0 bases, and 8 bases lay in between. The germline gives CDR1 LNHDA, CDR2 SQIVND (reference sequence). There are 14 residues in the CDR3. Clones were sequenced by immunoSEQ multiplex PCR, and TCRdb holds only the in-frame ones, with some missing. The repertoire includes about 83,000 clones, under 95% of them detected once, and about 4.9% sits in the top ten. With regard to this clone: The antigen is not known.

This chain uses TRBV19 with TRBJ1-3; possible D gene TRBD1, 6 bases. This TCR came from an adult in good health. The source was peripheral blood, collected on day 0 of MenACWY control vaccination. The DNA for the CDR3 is TGTGCCAGTAGTGACAGGATCTCTGGAAACACCATATATTTT. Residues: CASSDRISGNTIYF.